What follows are 5 T cell receptor beta chains derived from one specimen sequenced in a study of cytomegalovirus exposure and HLA in healthy donors. The PCR employed 60 Vbeta primers together with 13 Jbeta primers. Generated by immunoSEQ multiplex PCR, the TCRdb table keeps only in-frame clones and is missing some. The sample table includes under 200,000 clones. Sequencing was performed on PBMCs. The origin of the receptors is a man aged 30 to 39 in good health and CMV-seronegative.

The CDR3 DNA sequence: TGTGCCAGCAGCTCCGTACAGGGATGGGGCTCCTACGAGCAGTACTTC. It codes for CASSSVQGWGSYEQYF. This chain joins TRBV11-2 and TRBJ2-7, with D perhaps matching TRBD1 (6 bases). The ends were cut back, 4 bases at V and 0 bases at J, with 16 bases in the middle. This CDR3 region has 16 residues. The germline CDR1 and CDR2 sequences are SGHAT and FQNNGV.

The chain recombines TRBV19 with TRBJ2-7, with 7 bases aligning to TRBD2. CDR3 length equals 12 residues. Per the germline V gene, CDR1 is LNHDA and CDR2 is SQIVND (reference sequence). V shed 11 bases, J shed 6 bases, and the junction held 10 bases outside the gene matches. The CDR3 DNA sequence: TGTGCCTCCAACGGGGGGATGAGCGAGCAGTACTTC. Translating it yields CASNGGMSEQYF.

The rearrangement links TRBV11-1 to TRBJ2-5; possible D gene TRBD2, 6 bases. The CDR3 contains 15 residues. V lost 4 bases and J 5 bases, leaving 17 bases between the germline ends. Germline V gene sequence: CDR1 SGHAT, CDR2 FQDESV (reference sequence). In nucleotides, the CDR3 is TGTGCCAGCAGCTCAACCGGGGGAGGTGGGGAGACCCAGTACTTC. Its protein is CASSSTGGGGETQYF.

The CDR3 nucleotides read TGTGCCAGTAGTATACAGGGGGTGGTTTACAATGAGCAGTTCTTC. Translating gives CASSIQGVVYNEQFF. The rearrangement uses TRBV19 and TRBJ2-1; TRBD1 agrees at 7 bases. The CDR3 sequence is 15 residues long. Germline CDR1 and CDR2: LNHDA and SQIVND (reference sequence). V lost 2 bases to trimming and J lost 4 bases; unmatched junction nucleotides: 5. The complete variable domain, with remaining parts taken from reference TRBV19 and TRBJ2-1, reads DGGITQSPKYLFRKEGQNVTLSCEQNLNHDAMYWYRQDPGQGLRLIYYSQIVNDFQKGDIAEGYSVSREKKESFPLTVTSAQKNPTAFYLCASSIQGVVYNEQFFGPGTRLTVL.

The chain employs TRBV5-8 and TRBJ1-4; tentatively, D is TRBD1 (5 bases). Trimming took off 5 bases at V and 5 bases at J, with 16 bases between the two ends. Germline V gives CDR1 SGHTS, CDR2 YDEGEE. The CDR3 runs to 15 residues. The CDR3 nucleotides are TGTGCCAGCAGTCCCCCGACAGCCGGAAATGAAAAACTGTTTTTT. Its protein is CASSPPTAGNEKLFF.